Here is one TCR beta chain with its context. Which antigen it targets is not known. Base qualities are missing; no much larger clone stands one base away. This same CDR3 is encoded by further DNA sequences in the sample. This sample stems from a study of shared clonotypes between healthy human individuals (dated by TCRdb to 2018 to 2021). For context, the study as a whole: The cohort comprised two women and a few men aged 18 to 49 years. Per donor, leukapheresis produced somewhere between about 0.85 and 10 billion PBMCs. To estimate repertoire size and how much clonotype sharing occurs between individuals, the study deeply sequenced the blood TCR repertoires of about 5 healthy adults. For each donor, three plates each were used for CD4 naive and CD4 memory, two plates were used for CD8 naive, and one plate was used for CD8 memory. To increase sequencing depth and limit assay-specific biases, different laboratories used diverse techniques to prepare libraries and sequence TCR repertoires. The paper's findings and limits, for the study overall: Rarefaction of sorted-subset datasets indicated incomplete sequencing despite the large sequencing depth. Based on pairwise subsampling, the degree of clonotype sharing among donors was expected to be affected by sequencing depth. The genetic and exposure-history diversity represented was limited by the small number of donors. Compared with non-shared clonotypes, the clonotypes found in all four sorted-subset donors had higher generation probabilities. Larger estimated clonotype richness was generally found for naive subsets than for memory subsets. When a handful of donors were compared, the shared fraction of clonotypes was about 5% for naive CD4, around 3.6% for naive CD8, roughly 2.5% for memory CD4, and 0.4% for memory CD8. Sampling was restricted to blood, and TCR repertoires in tissues likely differ from the TCR repertoires found in blood.

For the CD8 naive samples, CD45RO-negative cells were positively selected for CCR7, yielding a CD45RA+CCR7+ population from which TemRA cells were excluded. The donors were healthy, HIV-negative adults with no recently reported acute infections or vaccinations. Every donor was a Caucasian adult living in Nashville, Tennessee, USA. Blood was collected by leukapheresis, and PBMCs were isolated by Ficoll-Histopaque density gradient centrifugation and then cryopreserved in liquid nitrogen vapor phase. Analytical flow cytometry was used to check the purity and quantity of every magnetically sorted T cell population. Genomic DNA was isolated from every sorted fraction and measured by UV absorbance on a Nanodrop 2000c. For CDR1 and CDR2, the germline V gene lists SGDLS and YYNGEE. Reading from cysteine to phenylalanine, the CDR3 counts 12 amino acids. The kept DNA is CDR3 alone, 36 bases in frame from the first base. The V end gives up 3 bases and the J end 6 bases, leaving 1 base in the junction not matched to a gene.

Using the deep immunoSEQ assay, TCR CDR3 regions were amplified from genomic DNA by multiplex PCR. For each cell subset, the extracted genomic DNA was distributed evenly across all wells of several immunoSEQ 96-well plates, and each plate served as one replicate. Each replicate PCR for sorted subsets received about 180 ng genomic DNA, equal to about 30,000 T cell genomes. The purified libraries were quantified using a Qubit 3.0 fluorometer, sized with a Bioanalyzer 2100, and then quantified again using the KAPA Library Quantification kit. A separate single-read 150-cycle Illumina NextSeq 550 flow cell was used to sequence each immunoSEQ 96-well plate. The study's own analysis went as follows. Because the immunoSEQ output included only junctional sequences and no quality scores, the filtering could not be the same as the filtering used for full-length reads. To assign V/J genes and CDR3, sequences were annotated using PyIR, a Python wrapper for IgBLAST v1.9, with IMGT germline references. Reads were filtered out if the reads had weak V/J assignments (E-value above 1e-6), no CDR3, stop codons, out-of-frame junctions, or ambiguous translated residues. V3J clonotypes were defined as sequences sharing the same inferred V gene, J gene, and CDR3 amino acid sequence. Percentage overlap between repertoires was calculated by dividing the number of shared unique clonotypes by the size of the smaller repertoire. Three approaches were used to assess repertoire richness: RTK rarefaction, the Chao1 estimator, and Recon v2.1 estimates of unobserved clonotypes. OLGA was used to compute generation probabilities for all TCRbeta clonotypes that the gDNA method yielded from a few donors. In TCRdb, the immuneACCESS table is reduced to in-frame sequences with V and J assigned. These tables do not hold every clone; where another copy was compared, an unresolved V gene accounts for under half, and the others remain unexplained. V and J calls and clone size are copied from that table; D and trimming were computed from the DNA. This sample holds some 1,900,000 clones; less than 95% were observed only once. The biggest ten clones account for under 1.5% of the sample.

The chain employs TRBV9 and TRBJ1-2, with 8 junctional bases fitting TRBD1. Input material: naive CD8+ T cells sorted from blood. This specimen's cell subset or site label, interpreted: CD45RA+CCR7+. This sequence originates from a man between 18 and 35 years old in good health. The encoded CDR3 is CASSAGGDGYTF. In nucleotide form, the sequence is TGTGCCAGCAGCGCAGGGGGCGATGGCTACACCTTC.